One sample yielded the 5 T cell receptor beta chains listed below, sequenced in a study of shared clonotypes between healthy human individuals. TCRdb keeps only in-frame clones here, not all; method: immunoSEQ multiplex PCR. The sample lists about 2 million clones; over 85% were seen once. CD8 cells classed as naive were CD45RO-negative and positively selected for CCR7, excluding terminally differentiated effector memory CD45RA+ cells. The sample was naive CD8+ T cells sorted from blood. These TCRs come from a man between 18 and 35 years old in good health.

J is TRBJ2-5 and V is TRBV4-1; 9 bases line up with TRBD2. CDR3 length: 17 residues. In germline, CDR1 is MGHRA, CDR2 YSYEKL. J lost 5 bases, V lost 0 bases, and 10 bases had no gene match. The CDR3: CASSQDGVAGEEETQYF. In DNA form, the CDR3 reads TGCGCCAGCAGCCAAGATGGGGTAGCGGGAGAGGAGGAGACCCAGTACTTC.

This rearrangement joins TRBV15 to TRBJ2-1; 11 positions match TRBD2. CDR1 is LNHNV, CDR2 YYDKDF, per germline (reference sequence). Losses at the gene ends were 5 bases for V and 7 bases for J; bases not matched to a gene: 4. There are 14 residues in the CDR3. The CDR3 DNA reads TGTGCCACCAGCGAGGCTAGCGGGAGGAATGAGCAGTTCTTC. The encoded protein is CATSEASGRNEQFF.

The V call is TRBV13, the J call TRBJ2-7; 7 bases match TRBD2. CDR1 and CDR2 (germline): PRHDT, FYEKMQ (reference sequence). Unmatched junction bases numbered 8, after V lost 5 bases and J lost 1 base. This CDR3 comprises 15 residues. The CDR3 bases are TGTGCCAGCAGCCCCAGCGGGACCTTTTCCTACGAGCAGTACTTC. This codes for CASSPSGTFSYEQYF.

This clone appeared a single time. This chain uses TRBV5-4 with TRBJ2-2; 8 bases agree with TRBD1. V dropped 4 bases and J dropped 6; count of bases not matched to a gene: 11. Germline values: CDR1 SGHNT, CDR2 YYREEE (reference sequence). The length of the CDR3 is 16 residues. CDR3 loop: CASSTDRGVGAGELFF. The CDR3 nucleotides read TGTGCCAGCAGCACAGACAGGGGTGTGGGCGCCGGGGAGCTGTTTTTT.

This chain links TRBV4-1 with TRBJ2-5; D is possibly TRBD2 (6 bases). Germline V CDR1 and CDR2: MGHRA, YSYEKL. This CDR3 contains 16 residues. Trimming removed 1 base at V and 4 bases at J, with 16 bases between. The CDR3 DNA is TGCGCCAGCAGCCAAGTCCGTGGAGGGGTGGTAGAGACCCAGTACTTC. Residues: CASSQVRGGVVETQYF.